Listed here are 22 T cell receptor beta chains from one sample, sequenced in a study of tissue T cells after allogeneic stem cell transplantation. Noted time point: mouse harvest day 7 after allogeneic transplant. The graft held 10^6 splenic CD5+ T cells and 10^7 T-cell-depleted bone marrow cells. Sequenced by immunoSEQ multiplex PCR; TCRdb stores in-frame clones only, minus some. The table shows roughly 5,500 clones, with 45% to 55% occurring only once. What was sequenced was gut tissue. These receptors were taken from a female BALB/c mouse given C57BL/6 T cells with graft-versus-host disease after an allogeneic hematopoietic cell transplant.

There are a few counts of this clone. Genes here carry mouse names. The read ends 1 residue shy of where the CDR3 ends; the end is completed using the germline J gene. This sequence joins TRBV26 and TRBJ1-2; perhaps TRBD1 as D (6 bases). The CDR3 sequence is 14 residues long. Germline-derived CDR1 and CDR2 are KGHPV and FQNQEV (reference sequence). V was pared by 3 bases and J by 5 bases, with 13 bases between. CDR3 DNA (partial): TGTGCCAGCAGTCTCCCACAGGGCTGGTCCGACTACACC. This translates into CASSLPQGWSDYT. The whole CDR3 is CASSLPQGWSDYTF.

In the case of this clone: The gene names given are mouse names. CDR3 bases read: TGTGCCAGCAGAGAACTGGGGTCCTATGCTGAGCAGTTC. The encoded protein is CASRELGSYAEQF. The full CDR3 is CASRELGSYAEQFF. The V and J genes are TRBV19 and TRBJ2-1; 7 bases map to TRBD2. The read falls 1 residue short of the CDR3 end, and the missing part is taken from the germline J gene. Looked up from germline, CDR1 is FNHDT and CDR2 is SITEND (reference sequence). CDR3 length: 14 residues. Trimming at V came to 5 bases and at J to 3 bases, leaving 5 bases not matched to a gene.

To note about this clone: Germline and genes here are mouse. The missing CDR3 end, 1 residue past where the read stops, is filled in from the germline J gene. The gene calls are TRBV26 and TRBJ2-7; D is unclear. V lost 6 bases and J 5 bases, leaving 14 bases between the germline ends. This CDR3 is 13 amino acids long. The germline CDR1 and CDR2 sequences are KGHPV and FQNQEV (reference sequence). The CDR3 spells CASSPAGRDEQYF. The sequenced CDR3 bases are TGTGCCAGCAGCCCCGCGGGAAGGGATGAACAGTAC.

Regarding this clone: The genes and germline here are from mouse. The CDR3 end is not reached by the read, which stops 1 residue before it; the germline J gene fills it in. This sequence joins TRBV15 and TRBJ1-3; D remains ambiguous. Germline-derived CDR1 and CDR2 are SGHND and FRSKSL. The length of the CDR3 is 13 residues. The ends were cut back, 6 bases at V and 1 base at J, with 7 bases in the middle. CDR3 region: CASSPTSGNTLYF. The DNA read from the CDR3 is TGTGCCAGCAGCCCGACATCTGGAAATACGCTCTAT.

Note on this clone: Germline and genes here are mouse. CDR3: CASSLGRDTQYF. The DNA read from the CDR3 is TGTGCCAGCTCTCTCGGACGGGACACCCAGTAC. The chain couples TRBV12-1 to TRBJ2-5; no clear D. The CDR3 end falls 1 residue outside the read, so it is completed with the germline J gene. CDR1 and CDR2 (germline): SGHSN, HYEKVE. The CDR3 is 12 amino acids. Trimming took 0 bases from V and 6 from J, leaving 6 bases between them. Complete variable domain (other parts from reference TRBV12-1 and TRBJ2-5): DSGVVQSPRHIIKEKGGRSVLTCIPISGHSNVVWYQQTLGKELKFLIQHYEKVERDKGFLPSRFSVQQFDDYHSEMNMSALELEDSAMYFCASSLGRDTQYFGPGTRLLVL.

This clone was picked up a small number of times. Gene names follow the mouse nomenclature. The read finishes 1 residue shy of the CDR3 end, and the germline J gene is used to complete it. This chain joins TRBV3 and TRBJ2-7; the match to TRBD2 covers 14 bases. The trim removed 5 bases at V and 3 bases at J, leaving 3 bases unmatched. CDR1 SNHLY and CDR2 FYNGKV come from the germline V gene (reference sequence). This CDR3 spans 15 amino acids. Partial CDR3 DNA: TGTGCCAGCAGCCCGGGACTGGGGGGGCGCTATGAACAGTAC. The encoded protein is CASSPGLGGRYEQY. The full CDR3 protein is CASSPGLGGRYEQYF.

A few counts support this clone. Gene and germline names: mouse. The CDR3 end falls 1 residue outside the read, so it is completed with the germline J gene. This rearrangement joins TRBV26 to TRBJ2-7; the D gene is possibly TRBD1 (5 bases). From germline, CDR1 is KGHPV and CDR2 FQNQEV (reference sequence). The CDR3 extends over 12 amino acids. Trimming removed 0 bases from V and 6 bases from J, with 6 bases in between. CDR3: CASSLSGVEQYF. Partial CDR3 DNA: TGTGCCAGCAGTCTGTCAGGGGTTGAACAGTAC.

This clone was found a few times. Gene labels here are mouse ones. The CDR3 end is not reached by the read, which stops 1 residue before it; the germline J gene fills it in. V and J are TRBV26 and TRBJ2-7; no reliable D call. The CDR3 is made up of 12 amino acids. V was pared by 2 bases and J by 3 bases, with 5 bases between. Germline V CDR1 and CDR2: KGHPV, FQNQEV (reference sequence). CDR3 protein: CASSLNNYEQYF. The covered CDR3 bases are TGTGCCAGCAGTCTGAACAACTATGAACAGTAC. Full variable domain (rest looked up from reference TRBV26 and TRBJ2-7): NSKVIQTPRYLVKGQGQKAKMRCIPEKGHPVVFWYQQNKNNEFKFLINFQNQEVLQQIDMTEKRFSAECPSNSPCSLEIQSSEAGDSALYLCASSLNNYEQYFGPGTRLTVL.

In this sample, this clone turned up once. Any gene name here is a mouse gene name. The CDR3 goes on 1 residue after the read ends, and that part is filled in from the germline J gene. V is TRBV4 and J is TRBJ1-3; 7 nucleotides agree with TRBD1. CDR1 LGHDT and CDR2 YNNKQL come from the germline V gene (reference sequence). V shed 6 bases, J shed 2 bases, and the junction held 4 bases outside the gene matches. The CDR3 has 14 residues. Incomplete CDR3 DNA: TGTGCCAGCAGATTACAGGGGACTGGAAATACGCTCTAT. This sequence encodes CASRLQGTGNTLY. The whole CDR3 protein reads CASRLQGTGNTLYF.

With respect to this clone: Mouse germline and gene names are used. The read ends 1 residue shy of where the CDR3 ends; the end is completed using the germline J gene. The chain carries TRBV5 and TRBJ2-7, with 10 bases fitting TRBD2. Germline V CDR1 and CDR2: LGHNA, YNLKQL (reference sequence). V lost 4 bases to trimming and J lost 3 bases; unmatched junction nucleotides: 3. This CDR3 contains 14 residues. The CDR3 is CASSPRLGGYEQYF. Partial CDR3 DNA: TGTGCCAGCAGCCCCCGACTGGGGGGCTATGAACAGTAC.

Concerning this clone: Genes and germline are mouse. The CDR3 extends 1 residue past the end of the read, so its final part is completed from the germline J gene. This chain uses TRBV26 with TRBJ1-1; D is uncertain. Germline V gives CDR1 KGHPV, CDR2 FQNQEV (reference sequence). V dropped 2 bases and J dropped 0 bases, with 7 bases sitting between them. This CDR3 has 14 residues. Incomplete CDR3 DNA: TGTGCCAGCAGTCTGGGCAAAGCAAACACAGAAGTCTTC. Protein: CASSLGKANTEVF. The whole CDR3 is CASSLGKANTEVFF.

Notes on this clone: The gene names here belong to mouse. The read gets to within 1 residue of the CDR3 end, and the germline J gene fills in the rest. V gene TRBV26 combines with J gene TRBJ2-3, with D unresolved. The CDR3 totals 12 residues. V was pared by 4 bases and J by 1 base, with 3 bases between. Germline CDR1 KGHPV, CDR2 FQNQEV (reference sequence). The part of the CDR3 DNA that was read is TGTGCCAGCAGTCCCCGTGCAGAAACGCTGTAT. Translation gives CASSPRAETLY. In full, the CDR3 is CASSPRAETLYF.

This clone was recorded a few times. Mouse names are used for the genes. The CDR3 end falls 1 residue outside the read, so it is completed with the germline J gene. This chain links TRBV29 with TRBJ2-7; 12 nucleotides line up with TRBD1. This CDR3 is built from 13 residues. The V gene end was trimmed by 4 bases and the J gene end by 7 bases; junction bases not matched to a gene: 2. Per germline, CDR1 MSHET and CDR2 SYDVDS. The sequenced CDR3 bases are TGTGCTAGCAGTTCTGGGACAGGGGGCGAACAGTAC. It is translated as CASSSGTGGEQY. The full CDR3 protein reads CASSSGTGGEQYF.

Note on this clone: Gene labels here are mouse ones. The read ends 1 residue before the CDR3 terminus; that terminus is restored from the germline J gene. The chain links TRBV26 to TRBJ2-4; D may be TRBD1 or TRBD2 (5 bases each). Per the germline V gene, CDR1 is KGHPV and CDR2 is FQNQEV (reference sequence). This CDR3 comprises 14 residues. The V and J ends lost 1 base and 6 bases respectively, with 11 bases between them. The CDR3 spells CASSLWGRRNTLYF. The CDR3 bases that were read are TGTGCCAGCAGTCTGTGGGGGAGGAGGAACACCTTGTAC. Using reference TRBV26 and TRBJ2-4 for the parts outside the CDR3, the full variable domain is NSKVIQTPRYLVKGQGQKAKMRCIPEKGHPVVFWYQQNKNNEFKFLINFQNQEVLQQIDMTEKRFSAECPSNSPCSLEIQSSEAGDSALYLCASSLWGRRNTLYFGAGTRLSVL.

This clone turned up a few times. The genes are named according to mouse. The CDR3 end falls 1 residue outside the read, so it is completed with the germline J gene. The V and J genes are TRBV12-2 and TRBJ2-3; tentatively, D is TRBD1 (6 bases). V was cut by 2 bases and J by 4 bases, with 9 bases left in between. This CDR3 is 13 amino acids long. CDR1 SGHLS and CDR2 HYDKME come from the germline V gene. The CDR3 loop is CASSPGTTETLYF. The sequenced part of the CDR3 DNA is TGTGCCAGCTCTCCCGGGACAACAGAAACGCTGTAT.

As regards this clone: Germline and genes: mouse. The CDR3 extends 1 residue past the end of the read, so its final part is completed from the germline J gene. The V gene is TRBV12-1, the J gene TRBJ2-7; 8 bases align to TRBD2. The V and J ends lost 0 bases and 4 bases, in that order; junction bases with no gene match: 13. The germline CDR1 and CDR2 sequences are SGHSN and HYEKVE. The CDR3 loop spans 17 amino acids. CDR3 loop: CASSLYQDLGGAYEQYF. CDR3 bases read: TGTGCCAGCTCTCTCTATCAGGATTTGGGGGGGGCTTATGAACAGTAC.

In regard to this clone: These gene names are mouse names. The CDR3 spells CASSVDWGGQNTLYF. CDR3 DNA (partial): TGTGCCAGCAGCGTAGACTGGGGGGGCCAAAACACCTTGTAC. This chain uses TRBV3 with TRBJ2-4, with 12 bases lining up with TRBD2. From the germline J gene comes the end of the CDR3, since the read stops 1 residue before it. CDR1 and CDR2 (germline): SNHLY, FYNGKV (reference sequence). This CDR3 contains 15 residues. J gave up 3 bases and V 5 bases, and 3 bases lay outside the gene matches.

To note about this clone: Gene names are the mouse ones. The read ends 1 residue early relative to the CDR3; the germline J gene fills the gap. The chain links TRBV3 to TRBJ2-5; TRBD1 matches at 7 bases. The CDR3 is 15 residues long. Germline V gene data show CDR1 as SNHLY and CDR2 as FYNGKV (reference sequence). V dropped 0 bases and J dropped 3; count of bases not matched to a gene: 3. CDR3 DNA (partial): TGTGCCAGCAGCTTAGCGCTGGGACAGCAAGACACCCAGTAC. It is translated as CASSLALGQQDTQY. The whole CDR3 protein is CASSLALGQQDTQYF.

Concerning this clone itself: Gene labels here are mouse ones. The read terminates 1 residue before the CDR3 end, so the remaining end is supplied by the germline J gene. This chain uses TRBV12-2 with TRBJ2-3, with 9 bases fitting TRBD2. V lost 4 bases to trimming and J lost 0 bases; unmatched junction nucleotides: 4. The CDR3 consists of 15 residues. Germline loops: CDR1 SGHLS, CDR2 HYDKME. CDR3 amino acids: CASSHWGDSAETLYF. The DNA read from the CDR3 is TGTGCCAGCTCCCACTGGGGGGATAGTGCAGAAACGCTGTAT.

Note on this clone: Gene names and germline match the mouse. The read is 1 residue too short to cover the CDR3 end, so that end is filled in from the germline J gene. V usage is TRBV12-1 and J usage is TRBJ1-4, with no clear D. Trimming took off 0 bases at V and 4 bases at J, with 8 bases between the two ends. CDR3 length equals 14 residues. The germline gives CDR1 SGHSN, CDR2 HYEKVE. The CDR3 loop is CASSLEQHNERLFF. The sequenced part of the CDR3 DNA is TGTGCCAGCTCTCTCGAACAGCACAACGAAAGATTATTT. Together with reference TRBV12-1 and TRBJ1-4, the CDR3 gives the full variable domain: DSGVVQSPRHIIKEKGGRSVLTCIPISGHSNVVWYQQTLGKELKFLIQHYEKVERDKGFLPSRFSVQQFDDYHSEMNMSALELEDSAMYFCASSLEQHNERLFFGHGTKLSVL.

To note about this clone: Mouse gene names and germline throughout. The CDR3 end is not reached by the read, which stops 1 residue before it; the germline J gene fills it in. The rearrangement uses TRBV16 and TRBJ2-1, with 9 nucleotides matching TRBD1. Trimming at V came to 5 bases and at J to 2 bases, leaving 4 bases not matched to a gene. The CDR3 spans 15 residues. The germline V gene has CDR1 SGHSA and CDR2 FRNQAP. CDR3 sequence reads: CASSNRDRDYAEQFF. CDR3 DNA (partial): TGTGCAAGCAGCAACCGGGACAGGGACTATGCTGAGCAGTTC. The full variable domain, its missing parts supplied by reference TRBV16 and TRBJ2-1, is NAGVIQTPRHKVTGKGQEATLWCEPISGHSAVFWYRQTIVQGLEFLTYFRNQAPIDDSGMPKERFSAQMPNQSHSTLKIQSTQPQDSAVYLCASSNRDRDYAEQFFGPGTRLTVL.

This clone is classed as medium-sized. Genes and germline are mouse. The read halts 1 residue ahead of the CDR3 end, with the missing end drawn from the germline J gene. This chain uses TRBV26 with TRBJ2-7; D gene ambiguous. The V end was cut by 2 bases, the J end by 2 bases, with 4 bases between. Germline V gene data show CDR1 as KGHPV and CDR2 as FQNQEV (reference sequence). The CDR3 loop spans 12 amino acids. The part of the CDR3 DNA that was read is TGTGCCAGCAGTCTGCCAGCCTATGAACAGTAC. This translates into CASSLPAYEQY. The CDR3 in its entirety is CASSLPAYEQYF. The complete variable domain, with remaining parts taken from reference TRBV26 and TRBJ2-7, reads NSKVIQTPRYLVKGQGQKAKMRCIPEKGHPVVFWYQQNKNNEFKFLINFQNQEVLQQIDMTEKRFSAECPSNSPCSLEIQSSEAGDSALYLCASSLPAYEQYFGPGTRLTVL.